Below are 10 T cell receptor beta chains sequenced from a single sample in a study of blood T cell repertoires in COVID-19. The repertoire was sequenced with immunoSEQ multiplex PCR; TCRdb's copy has only in-frame clones and lacks some. The sample shows approximately 150,000 clones, over 75% of them seen only once. Sequencing was done on a sample of peripheral blood. These receptors were collected from a woman aged 50 to 60 with acute or convalescent COVID-19.

This chain joins TRBV11-2 and TRBJ2-1; perhaps TRBD1 as D (5 bases). Trimming removed 5 bases at V and 7 bases at J, with 18 bases between. Germline V gene data show CDR1 as SGHAT and CDR2 as FQNNGV. The CDR3 contains 15 residues. The CDR3 nucleotides are TGTGCCAGCAGCAGTAGCATCCCAGGGCGGAATGAGCAGTTCTTC. This encodes CASSSSIPGRNEQFF.

A few counts support this clone. The V gene is TRBV2, the J gene TRBJ1-1; tentatively, D is TRBD1 (6 bases). The CDR3 sequence is 12 residues long. Trimming left V 10 bases short and J 4 bases short, with 13 bases between. Germline CDR1 reads SNHLY; CDR2 reads FYNNEI. CDR3 DNA sequence: TGTGCCATCGACAGGTTGGGCACTGAAGCTTTCTTT. It translates to CAIDRLGTEAFF.

The gene calls are TRBV18 and TRBJ1-5, with D perhaps matching TRBD1 (5 bases). The germline V gene encodes CDR1 KGHSH and CDR2 LQKENI. V was trimmed by 3 bases and J by 11 bases, leaving 17 bases between them. The CDR3 has 14 residues. The CDR3 DNA follows: TGTGCCAGCTCACCCGACAGTGGGGAGGTGGCCCAGCATTTT. This encodes CASSPDSGEVAQHF.

The V call is TRBV30, the J call TRBJ2-3; 9 nucleotides match TRBD2. The CDR3 consists of 14 residues. Germline V gene sequence: CDR1 GTSNPN, CDR2 SVGIG (reference sequence). With V trimmed by 3 bases and J by 9 bases, 10 bases remained unmatched. This CDR3 reads CAWRGAGGGFTQYF. CDR3 DNA: TGTGCCTGGAGGGGAGCGGGGGGAGGTTTCACGCAGTATTTT.

V is TRBV7-8 and J is TRBJ1-5; possible D gene TRBD1, 5 bases. Germline V lookup: CDR1 SGHVS, CDR2 FQNEAQ. Trimming left V 1 base short and J 4 bases short, with 14 bases between. The CDR3 totals 16 residues. CDR3 sequence: CASSLVQGSMNQPQHF. CDR3 sequence (DNA): TGTGCCAGCAGCTTAGTTCAGGGCAGCATGAATCAGCCCCAGCATTTT.

V is TRBV19 and J is TRBJ2-7; TRBD1 agrees at 11 bases. The CDR3 extends over 17 amino acids. Losses at the gene ends were 5 bases for V and 7 bases for J; bases not matched to a gene: 16. Germline V CDR1 and CDR2: LNHDA, SQIVND (reference sequence). The chain's CDR3 is CASSPSEGGQGAWEQYF. The DNA of the CDR3 is TGTGCCAGTAGTCCGTCCGAGGGCGGACAGGGGGCTTGGGAGCAGTACTTC.

V and J are TRBV5-1 and TRBJ2-7, with 11 bases identical to TRBD2. Trimming took 3 bases from V and 4 from J; bases not matched to a gene: 3. CDR1 is SGHRS, CDR2 YFSETQ, per germline. This CDR3 is 14 amino acids long. CDR3 in DNA: TGCGCCAGCAGCTACACTAGCGGGGGTTACGAGCAGTACTTC. The encoded protein is CASSYTSGGYEQYF.

The chain recombines TRBV4-3 with TRBJ1-5, with D possibly being TRBD1 (5 bases). CDR1 is LGHNA, CDR2 YSLEER, per germline. Trimming left V 1 base short and J 6 bases short, with 10 bases between. There are 14 residues in the CDR3. For the CDR3, the DNA is TGCGCCAGCAGCCAAGTGGTCGGGGGTCAGCCCCAGCATTTT. This sequence encodes CASSQVVGGQPQHF.

CDR3 residues: CASSPPPGSSGANVLTF. The CDR3 DNA reads TGTGCCAGCAGCCCCCCCCCGGGTAGCTCTGGGGCCAACGTCCTGACTTTC. The genes are TRBV13 and TRBJ2-6; D is uncertain. This CDR3 spans 17 amino acids. Germline CDR1 and CDR2: PRHDT and FYEKMQ (reference sequence). Deletions cut 5 bases from V and 0 bases from J, with 14 bases between.

This clone occurred a few times. The chain uses TRBV2 and TRBJ2-1, with unresolved D. This CDR3 spans 13 amino acids. Looked up from germline, CDR1 is SNHLY and CDR2 is FYNNEI. V lost 7 bases, J lost 6 bases, and 13 bases lay in between. The chain's CDR3 is CASMMERPNEQFF. The CDR3 DNA reads TGTGCCAGCATGATGGAGAGACCCAATGAGCAGTTCTTC.